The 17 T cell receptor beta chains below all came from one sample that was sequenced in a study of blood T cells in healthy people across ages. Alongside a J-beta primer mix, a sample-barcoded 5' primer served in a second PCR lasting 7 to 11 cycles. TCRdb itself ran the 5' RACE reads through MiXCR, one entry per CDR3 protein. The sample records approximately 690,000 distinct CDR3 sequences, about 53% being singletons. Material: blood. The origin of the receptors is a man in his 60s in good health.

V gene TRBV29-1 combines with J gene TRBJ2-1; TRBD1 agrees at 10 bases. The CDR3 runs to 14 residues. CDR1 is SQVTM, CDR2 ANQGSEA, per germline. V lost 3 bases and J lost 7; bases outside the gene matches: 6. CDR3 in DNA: TGCAGCGTTGATGGGGACAGGGGTTTGAATGAGCAGTTCTTC. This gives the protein CSVDGDRGLNEQFF.

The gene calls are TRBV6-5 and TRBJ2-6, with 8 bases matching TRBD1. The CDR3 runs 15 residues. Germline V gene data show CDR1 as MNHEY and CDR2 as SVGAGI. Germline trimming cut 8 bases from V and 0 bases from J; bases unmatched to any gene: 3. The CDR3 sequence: CASSRGPSGANVLTF. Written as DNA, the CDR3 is TGTGCCAGCTCCAGGGGGCCCTCTGGGGCCAACGTCCTGACTTTC.

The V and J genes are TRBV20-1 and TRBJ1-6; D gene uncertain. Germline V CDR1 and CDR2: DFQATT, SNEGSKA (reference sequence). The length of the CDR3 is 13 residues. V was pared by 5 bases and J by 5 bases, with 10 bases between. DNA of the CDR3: TGCAGTGCTCTGCAGAGGGATAATTCACCCCTCCACTTT. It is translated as CSALQRDNSPLHF.

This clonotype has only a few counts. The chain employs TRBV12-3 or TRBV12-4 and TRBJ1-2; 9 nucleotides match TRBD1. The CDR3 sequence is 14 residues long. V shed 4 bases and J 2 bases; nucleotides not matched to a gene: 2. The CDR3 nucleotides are TGTGCCAGCAGTTCCGGGACAGGGAACTATGGCTACACCTTC. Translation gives CASSSGTGNYGYTF.

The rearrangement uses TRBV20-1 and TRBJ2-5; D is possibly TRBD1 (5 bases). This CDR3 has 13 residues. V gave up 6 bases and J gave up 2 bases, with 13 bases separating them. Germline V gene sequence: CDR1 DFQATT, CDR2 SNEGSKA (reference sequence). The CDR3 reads CSARQTPQETQYF. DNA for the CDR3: TGCAGTGCCAGACAGACCCCACAAGAGACCCAGTACTTC.

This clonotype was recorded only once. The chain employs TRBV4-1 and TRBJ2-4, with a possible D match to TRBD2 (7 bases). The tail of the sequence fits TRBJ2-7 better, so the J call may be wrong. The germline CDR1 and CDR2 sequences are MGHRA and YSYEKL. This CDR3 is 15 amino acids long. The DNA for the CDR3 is TGCGCCAGCAGCCAAGTGGGGGGGCTCACCTACGAGCAGTACTTC. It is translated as CASSQVGGLTYEQYF.

The DNA for the CDR3 is TGCAGTGCTAGAGATCTGTTCCTGCGGGACAGGGATGGTCACCTAGCCAAAAACATTCAGTACTTC. It is translated as CSARDLFLRDRDGHLAKNIQYF. J is TRBJ2-4 and V is TRBV20-1, with 9 bases aligning to TRBD1. The CDR3 covers 22 residues. V was clipped by 0 bases and J by 0 bases; unmatched bases: 21. The V gene's germline CDR1 is DFQATT and CDR2 SNEGSKA (reference sequence).

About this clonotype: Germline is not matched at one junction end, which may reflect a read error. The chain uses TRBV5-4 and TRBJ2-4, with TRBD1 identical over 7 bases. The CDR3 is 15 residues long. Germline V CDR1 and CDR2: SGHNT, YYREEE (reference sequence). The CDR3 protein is CASSQEGAAKNVQYF. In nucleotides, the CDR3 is TGTGCCAGCAGCCAAGAGGGGGCAGCCAAAAACGTTCAGTACTTC.

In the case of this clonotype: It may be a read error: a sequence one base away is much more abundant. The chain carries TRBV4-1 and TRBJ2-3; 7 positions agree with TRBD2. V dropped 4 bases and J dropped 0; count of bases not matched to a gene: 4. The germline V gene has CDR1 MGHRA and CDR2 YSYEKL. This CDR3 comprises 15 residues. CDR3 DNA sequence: TGCGCCAGCAGCCGAAGGGAGGGAAGCACAGATACGCAGTATTTT. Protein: CASSRREGSTDTQYF.

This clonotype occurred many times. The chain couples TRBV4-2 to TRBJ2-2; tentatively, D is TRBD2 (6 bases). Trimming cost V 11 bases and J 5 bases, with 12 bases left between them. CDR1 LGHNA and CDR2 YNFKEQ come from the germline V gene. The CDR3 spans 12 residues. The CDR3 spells CAGGASTGELFF. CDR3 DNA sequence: TGTGCCGGCGGGGCCTCTACCGGGGAGCTGTTTTTT.

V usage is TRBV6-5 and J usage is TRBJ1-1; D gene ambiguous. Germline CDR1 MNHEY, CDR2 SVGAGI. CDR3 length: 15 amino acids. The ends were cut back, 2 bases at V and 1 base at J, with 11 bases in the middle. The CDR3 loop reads CASSYAPVKNTEAFF. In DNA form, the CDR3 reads TGTGCCAGCAGTTACGCGCCGGTTAAGAACACTGAAGCTTTCTTT.

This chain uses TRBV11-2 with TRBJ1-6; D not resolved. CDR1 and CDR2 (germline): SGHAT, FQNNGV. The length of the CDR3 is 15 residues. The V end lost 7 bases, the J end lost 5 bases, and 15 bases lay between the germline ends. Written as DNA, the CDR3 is TGTGCCAGCAAAGGTCCGATGCAGGATAATTCACCCCTCCACTTT. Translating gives CASKGPMQDNSPLHF.

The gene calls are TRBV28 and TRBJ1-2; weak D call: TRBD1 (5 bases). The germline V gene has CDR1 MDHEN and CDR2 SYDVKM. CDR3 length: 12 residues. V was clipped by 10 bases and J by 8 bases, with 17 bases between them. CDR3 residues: CATRARDRGYTF. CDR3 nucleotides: TGTGCCACCAGGGCCAGGGATCGCGGCTACACCTTC.

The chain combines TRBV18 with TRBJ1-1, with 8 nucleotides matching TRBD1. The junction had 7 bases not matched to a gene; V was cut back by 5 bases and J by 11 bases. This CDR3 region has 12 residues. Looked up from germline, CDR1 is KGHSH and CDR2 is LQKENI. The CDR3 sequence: CASSSDRGRAFF. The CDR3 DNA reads TGTGCCAGCTCAAGTGACAGGGGTCGCGCTTTCTTT. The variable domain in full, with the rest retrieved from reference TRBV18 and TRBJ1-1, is NAGVMQNPRHLVRRRGQEARLRCSPMKGHSHVYWYRQLPEEGLKFMVYLQKENIIDESGMPKERFSAEFPKEGPSILRIQQVVRGDSAAYFCASSSDRGRAFFGQGTRLTVV.

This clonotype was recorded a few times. This chain's CDR3 is CASKGSTTGANVLTF. DNA for the CDR3: TGTGCCAGCAAGGGGAGTACGACTGGGGCCAACGTCCTGACTTTC. The V and J genes are TRBV28 and TRBJ2-6; D assignment may be TRBD1 or TRBD2 (5 bases each). The CDR3 spans 15 residues. V gave up 7 bases and J gave up 2 bases, with 12 bases separating them. Per germline, CDR1 MDHEN and CDR2 SYDVKM.

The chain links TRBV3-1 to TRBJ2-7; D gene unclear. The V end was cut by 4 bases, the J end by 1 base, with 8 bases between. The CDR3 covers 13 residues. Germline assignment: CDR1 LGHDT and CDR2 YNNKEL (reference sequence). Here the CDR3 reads CASSPRASYEQYF. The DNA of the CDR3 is TGTGCCAGCAGCCCCCGCGCGTCCTACGAGCAGTACTTC.

The CDR3 is CAGERQGRTEAFF. The CDR3 DNA reads TGTGCCGGCGAGAGACAGGGGCGTACTGAAGCTTTCTTT. The chain links TRBV7-9 to TRBJ1-1, with 8 bases lining up with TRBD1. The CDR3 consists of 13 residues. With 11 bases clipped from V and 5 bases from J, the junction kept 10 bases outside the gene matches. Germline V lookup: CDR1 SEHNR, CDR2 FQNEAQ (reference sequence). Drawing the rest from reference TRBV7-9 and TRBJ1-1, the complete variable domain is DTGVSQNPRHKITKRGQNVTFRCDPISEHNRLYWYRQTLGQGPEFLTYFQNEAQLEKSRLLSDRFSAERPKGSFSTLEIQRTEQGDSAMYLCAGERQGRTEAFFGQGTRLTVV.